This T cell receptor (beta chain) was recorded in a study of blood T cell repertoires in COVID-19. CDR1 and CDR2 from the germline V gene are LGHDT and YNNKEL (reference sequence). There are 14 residues in the CDR3. The junction had 4 bases not matched to a gene; V was cut back by 1 base and J by 10 bases. Clones were read by immunoSEQ multiplex PCR, and TCRdb kept only the in-frame ones, dropping some. In the table there are around 230,000 clones, roughly 87% of which are singletons. The gene calls are TRBV3-1 (or the pseudogene TRBV3-2) and TRBJ1-6, with 7 bases identical to TRBD1. The source is a man aged 55 to 70 who had recovered from COVID-19. The material sequenced was peripheral blood. In DNA form, the CDR3 reads TGTGCCAGCAGCCAAGGAAGGGGGCAATCACCCCTCCACTTT. Its protein product is CASSQGRGQSPLHF.